The present entry profiles one TCR beta chain with its context. The data originate from a study of blood T cell repertoires in COVID-19. Study summary: Sources were T cells, B-cell-depleted T cells, or PBMCs; the material itself was cDNA or gDNA.

The length of the CDR3 is 16 residues. V lost 0 bases to trimming and J lost 2 bases, with 13 bases between them. Germline loops: CDR1 MNHEY, CDR2 SVGAGI. Per the original methods: It was from reference gene primer amplification that nucleated cell counts were estimated. The protocol was immunoSEQ multiplex PCR, while the TCRdb copy is restricted to in-frame clones and leaves out a portion. V and J calls and clone size follow that table, whereas D and trimming were derived from the DNA. Of under 300,000 clones listed, roughly 86% are singletons. The chain combines TRBV6-5 with TRBJ1-1, with D possibly TRBD1 on 5 matching bases. The receptor was derived from a man older than 75 with acute or convalescent COVID-19. Sequencing was performed on peripheral blood. The CDR3 loop is CASSYSIRGGNTEAFF. The CDR3 nucleotides read TGTGCCAGCAGTTACTCGATTCGGGGGGGAAACACTGAAGCTTTCTTT.